The 24 T cell receptor beta chains below were found in one sample sequenced in a study of naive and memory T cell subsets. The beta constant-region primer was an equimolar mix of two oligonucleotides covering TRBC1 and TRBC2. TCRdb analysed the UMI-ligation and nested PCR reads with MiXCR anew, one entry per CDR3 protein. The sample records 140,000 to 150,000 distinct CDR3 sequences, over 15% being singletons. Sequencing was performed on naive CD4+ T cells from blood. The receptor source for this set is a human donor in good health.

In this sample, this clonotype turned up a few times. The CDR3 coding sequence is TGTGCCAGCTCCTACACAGGGGGTCACGGGGAGCTGTTTTTT. It encodes CASSYTGGHGELFF. The chain recombines TRBV2 with TRBJ2-2; 8 bases are shared with TRBD1. Per germline, CDR1 SNHLY and CDR2 FYNNEI. The CDR3 consists of 14 residues. V lost 8 bases to trimming and J lost 7 bases; unmatched junction nucleotides: 9.

The J gene is TRBJ2-2, the V gene TRBV5-1, with D possibly TRBD2 on 5 matching bases. Between the trimmed V and J ends, which lost 0 bases and 1 base, there was a span of 13 bases. This CDR3 region has 17 residues. Looked up from germline, CDR1 is SGHRS and CDR2 is YFSETQ. CDR3 nucleotides: TGCGCCAGCAGCTTGGCATTGGGAGCACAGAACACCGGGGAGCTGTTTTTT. It specifies CASSLALGAQNTGELFF.

The V gene is TRBV5-1, the J gene TRBJ2-1; 10 nucleotides match TRBD2. The germline V gene encodes CDR1 SGHRS and CDR2 YFSETQ. The CDR3 consists of 17 residues. The trim removed 0 bases at V and 0 bases at J, leaving 3 bases unmatched. The CDR3 DNA reads TGCGCCAGCAGCTTGGGACTAGCGGGCAGCTCCTACAATGAGCAGTTCTTC. Its translation is CASSLGLAGSSYNEQFF.

This clonotype was counted only a few times. CDR3 bases: TGTGCCACCAGTGATACTATAGGGAACTATGGCTACACCTTC. It codes for CATSDTIGNYGYTF. The chain has TRBV24-1 and TRBJ1-2; D gene ambiguous. Deletions cut 3 bases from V and 2 bases from J, with 9 bases between. Germline-derived CDR1 and CDR2 are KGHDR and SFDVKD. The CDR3 runs 14 residues.

This clonotype appeared a few times. The chain recombines TRBV20-1 with TRBJ2-7; 8 bases align to TRBD2. CDR3 length: 14 amino acids. V was pared by 3 bases and J by 9 bases, with 13 bases of the junction left unmatched. CDR1 and CDR2 from the germline V gene are DFQATT and SNEGSKA (reference sequence). CDR3: CSASPISGTFAQYF. CDR3 nucleotide sequence: TGCAGTGCTAGTCCCATTAGCGGGACCTTCGCGCAGTACTTC.

The chain couples TRBV7-3 to TRBJ1-1; D is unclear. Trimming stripped 4 bases from V and 2 bases from J, with 8 bases between. CDR1 and CDR2 from the germline V gene are SGHTA and FQGTGA. The CDR3 runs 13 residues. CDR3 protein: CASSSVYNTEAFF. CDR3 in DNA: TGTGCCAGCAGCTCGGTGTATAACACTGAAGCTTTCTTT. Full variable domain (remainder filled in from reference TRBV7-3 and TRBJ1-1): GAGVSQTPSNKVTEKGKYVELRCDPISGHTALYWYRQSLGQGPEFLIYFQGTGAADDSGLPNDRFFAVRPEGSVSTLKIQRTERGDSAVYLCASSSVYNTEAFFGQGTRLTVV.

This clonotype was detected a few times. The chain employs TRBV20-1 and TRBJ2-7; D is undetermined. V shed 7 bases and J shed 6 bases, with 4 bases lying between them. The CDR3 runs 8 residues. Germline lookup yields CDR1 DFQATT and CDR2 SNEGSKA (reference sequence). CDR3 bases: TGCAGTGGGGTCGAGCAGTACTTC. This codes for CSGVEQYF.

The chain employs TRBV28 and TRBJ1-3, with 8 nucleotides matching TRBD1. The germline V gene encodes CDR1 MDHEN and CDR2 SYDVKM. Trimming took 4 bases from V and 1 from J; bases not matched to a gene: 9. This CDR3 comprises 17 residues. The CDR3 protein is CASSSSYRGTSGNTIYF. The CDR3 region has the DNA TGTGCCAGCAGTTCCTCTTACAGGGGGACTTCTGGAAACACCATATATTTT.

CDR3 coding DNA: TGTGCCAGCAGCCCTTCTAGGGACAAAGAGACCCAGTACTTC. Protein product: CASSPSRDKETQYF. This chain joins TRBV7-9 and TRBJ2-5, with D possibly matching TRBD1 (6 bases). V was trimmed by 5 bases and J by 3 bases, leaving 13 bases between them. This CDR3 contains 14 residues. The germline gives CDR1 SEHNR, CDR2 FQNEAQ (reference sequence).

This clonotype was found a few times. The chain recombines TRBV11-2 with TRBJ1-2; D remains ambiguous. V was pared by 5 bases and J by 13 bases, with 14 bases between. This CDR3 is built from 11 residues. From germline, CDR1 is SGHAT and CDR2 FQNNGV. The CDR3 here is CASSQADSGTF. The CDR3 bases are TGTGCCAGCAGCCAAGCGGACTCCGGCACCTTC. The full variable domain, with the rest looked up from reference TRBV11-2 and TRBJ1-2, is EAGVAQSPRYKIIEKRQSVAFWCNPISGHATLYWYQQILGQGPKLLIQFQNNGVVDDSQLPKDRFSAERLKGVDSTLKIQPAKLEDSAVYLCASSQADSGTFGSGTRLTVV.

V gene TRBV6-6 combines with J gene TRBJ2-6; the match to TRBD1 covers 9 bases. The V segment lost 10 bases and the J segment 0 bases; nucleotides outside the gene matches: 13. Germline V gene data show CDR1 as MNHNY and CDR2 as SVGAGI (reference sequence). There are 18 residues in the CDR3. The CDR3 here is CATGEEGTGISGANVLTF. CDR3 DNA sequence: TGTGCCACGGGAGAAGAGGGGACAGGGATCTCTGGGGCCAACGTCCTGACTTTC.

The V call is TRBV30, the J call TRBJ1-1, with D hard to call. Germline assignment: CDR1 GTSNPN and CDR2 SVGIG (reference sequence). The V end was cut by 3 bases, the J end by 0 bases, with 5 bases between. The CDR3 extends over 12 amino acids. CDR3 nucleotides: TGTGCCTGGAGAACGCTGAACACTGAAGCTTTCTTT. Its protein is CAWRTLNTEAFF.

This clonotype has more than one count but fewer than ten. The chain combines TRBV28 with TRBJ2-7; D is perhaps TRBD1 (5 bases). Germline V gene sequence: CDR1 MDHEN, CDR2 SYDVKM. The CDR3 consists of 13 residues. Trimming took off 8 bases at V and 3 bases at J, with 14 bases between the two ends. The CDR3 nucleotides are TGTGCCAGCGGCCAGGGTCACGGCTACGAGCAGTACTTC. As protein: CASGQGHGYEQYF.

As concerns this clonotype: A read error may explain this, as a much larger clone is one base away. The chain is built from TRBV5-1 and TRBJ2-5; no reliable D call. The germline V gene encodes CDR1 SGHRS and CDR2 YFSETQ. V lost 3 bases and J 5 bases, leaving 5 bases between the germline ends. The CDR3 covers 11 residues. The DNA of the CDR3 is TGCGCCAGCAGCTGGGTTGAGACCCAGTACTTC. Protein product: CASSWVETQYF.

Only a few counts were recorded for this clonotype. The chain carries TRBV20-1 and TRBJ1-2; no firm D call. The length of the CDR3 is 11 residues. V was pared by 6 bases and J by 5 bases, with 10 bases between. Germline lookup yields CDR1 DFQATT and CDR2 SNEGSKA (reference sequence). The CDR3 coding sequence is TGCAGTGCACCGCAAGTTTATGGCTACACCTTC. It yields the protein CSAPQVYGYTF.

This clonotype was found a few times. The chain couples TRBV18 to TRBJ1-1; no firm D call. With 2 bases removed from V and 4 bases from J, the gap between germline ends came to 8 bases. CDR3 length: 13 amino acids. Germline V gives CDR1 KGHSH, CDR2 LQKENI. The CDR3 here is CASSPGHGTEAFF. DNA of the CDR3: TGTGCCAGCTCACCAGGTCACGGCACTGAAGCTTTCTTT.

The chain recombines TRBV9 with TRBJ2-1, with D possibly being TRBD2 (5 bases). The CDR3 extends over 11 amino acids. From germline, CDR1 is SGDLS and CDR2 YYNGEE. With 0 bases removed from V and 12 bases from J, the gap between germline ends came to 7 bases. CDR3 coding DNA: TGTGCCAGCAGCGTAGGAGGAGGGCAGTTCTTC. It encodes CASSVGGGQFF.

The chain couples TRBV2 to TRBJ2-1, with D possibly matching TRBD2 (6 bases). The V and J ends lost 8 bases and 7 bases respectively, with 12 bases between them. Looked up from germline, CDR1 is SNHLY and CDR2 is FYNNEI. The CDR3 has 12 amino acids. DNA of the CDR3: TGTGCCAGCTGTGGAAGCGGGAATGAGCAGTTCTTC. This sequence encodes CASCGSGNEQFF.

This clonotype was picked up a small number of times. The rearrangement uses TRBV20-1 and TRBJ1-4, with 8 bases identical to TRBD1. This CDR3 contains 15 residues. CDR1 and CDR2 (germline): DFQATT, SNEGSKA (reference sequence). The V segment lost 0 bases and the J segment 5 bases; nucleotides outside the gene matches: 5. The CDR3 here is CSARDQAGGNEKLFF. The CDR3 coding sequence is TGCAGTGCTAGAGATCAGGCAGGGGGCAATGAAAAACTGTTTTTT.

This clonotype showed up just a few times. J is TRBJ2-5 and V is TRBV7-2; D is unresolved. Germline CDR1 reads SGHTA; CDR2 reads FQGNSA. The CDR3 is 12 amino acids. Trimming removed 5 bases from V and 6 bases from J, with 10 bases in between. The CDR3 DNA sequence: TGTGCCAGCAGCCAAATATTGCAGACCCAGTACTTC. Protein sequence: CASSQILQTQYF. Looking up the rest from reference TRBV7-2 and TRBJ2-5 gives the full variable domain: GAGVSQSPSNKVTEKGKDVELRCDPISGHTALYWYRQSLGQGLEFLIYFQGNSAPDKSGLPSDRFSAERTGGSVSTLTIQRTQQEDSAVYLCASSQILQTQYFGPGTRLLVL.

This clonotype was recorded a few times. The rearrangement links TRBV28 to TRBJ1-4; TRBD1 is a possible D gene (5 bases). V was shortened by 6 bases and J by 10 bases, with 15 bases between the two germline ends. Per the germline V gene, CDR1 is MDHEN and CDR2 is SYDVKM. The CDR3 covers 13 residues. CDR3 sequence: CASRREGRGKLFF. CDR3 sequence (DNA): TGTGCCAGCAGGAGGGAGGGAAGGGGAAAACTGTTTTTT.

This clonotype was observed a few times. This chain joins TRBV9 and TRBJ2-5; the D gene could be TRBD1 or TRBD2 (5 bases each). Looked up from germline, CDR1 is SGDLS and CDR2 is YYNGEE. The CDR3 is 16 residues long. Trimming cost V 0 bases and J 4 bases, with 16 bases left between them. The CDR3 region has the DNA TGTGCCAGCAGCGTAGCTGTGGGGGTTAGGGGAGAGACCCAGTACTTC. Translated: CASSVAVGVRGETQYF.

The genes are TRBV28 and TRBJ2-7, with TRBD1 as a possible D gene (5 bases). The CDR3 covers 16 residues. Per the germline V gene, CDR1 is MDHEN and CDR2 is SYDVKM. V lost 5 bases, J lost 1 base, and 18 bases lay in between. CDR3 nucleotides: TGTGCCAGCAGTCAGCAGGGCCTCCTATTTTCCTACGAGCAGTACTTC. The encoded protein is CASSQQGLLFSYEQYF.

V gene TRBV12-3 or TRBV12-4 combines with J gene TRBJ2-5, with 8 bases fitting TRBD2. This CDR3 spans 15 amino acids. V shed 1 base, J shed 2 bases, and the junction held 3 bases outside the gene matches. The CDR3 nucleotides are TGTGCCAGCAGTTTAGGGACTAGCAGACAAGAGACCCAGTACTTC. Translating gives CASSLGTSRQETQYF.